This entry describes one T cell receptor beta chain. The DNA ends 3 residues before the CDR3 does, and the rest of the CDR3 is filled in from the germline J gene. Using immunoSEQ multiplex PCR, the repertoire was profiled, and TCRdb retains in-frame clones only, with some absent. The sample table sets out tens of thousands of clones. The CDR3 runs to 13 residues. Germline V gives CDR1 SGHTA, CDR2 FQGNSA. The data originate from a study of T cells in women clearing cervical HPV infection. The material sequenced was blood buffy coat. The chain uses TRBV7-2 and TRBJ1-1; 11 bases are shared with TRBD1. This TCR came from a woman aged 18 to 75 with a cervical HPV16 infection that either progressed to CIN3+ or cleared (not recorded which). Incomplete CDR3 DNA: TGTGCCAGCAGCGGGGACAGGGGGACCCCA. Translating gives CASSGDRGTP. The whole CDR3 protein reads CASSGDRGTPAFF.